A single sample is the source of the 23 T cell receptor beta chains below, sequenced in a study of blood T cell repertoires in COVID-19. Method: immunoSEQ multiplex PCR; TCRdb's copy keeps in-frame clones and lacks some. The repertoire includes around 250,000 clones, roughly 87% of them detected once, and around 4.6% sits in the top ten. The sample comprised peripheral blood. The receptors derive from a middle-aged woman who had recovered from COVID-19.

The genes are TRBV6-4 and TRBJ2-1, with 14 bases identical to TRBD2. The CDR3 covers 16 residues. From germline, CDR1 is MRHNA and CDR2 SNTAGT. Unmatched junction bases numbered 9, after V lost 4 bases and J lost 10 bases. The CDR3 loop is CASSVTGTSGSYEQFF. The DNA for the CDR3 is TGTGCCAGCAGTGTTACCGGGACTAGCGGGAGTTACGAGCAGTTCTTC.

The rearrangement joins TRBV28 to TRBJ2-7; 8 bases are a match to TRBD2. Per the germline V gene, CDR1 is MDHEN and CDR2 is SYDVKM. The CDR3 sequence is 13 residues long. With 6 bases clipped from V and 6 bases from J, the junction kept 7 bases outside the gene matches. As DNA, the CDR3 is TGTGCCAGCAGGGCTGTAGCGGGGTCCGAGCAGTACTTC. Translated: CASRAVAGSEQYF.

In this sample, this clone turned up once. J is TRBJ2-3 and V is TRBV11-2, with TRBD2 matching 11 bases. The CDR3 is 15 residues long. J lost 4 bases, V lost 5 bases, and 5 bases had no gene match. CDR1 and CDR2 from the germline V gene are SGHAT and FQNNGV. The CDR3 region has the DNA TGTGCCAGCAGCCCGACTAGCGGGGACTCAGATACGCAGTATTTT. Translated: CASSPTSGDSDTQYF. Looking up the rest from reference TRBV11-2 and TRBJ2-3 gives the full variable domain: EAGVAQSPRYKIIEKRQSVAFWCNPISGHATLYWYQQILGQGPKLLIQFQNNGVVDDSQLPKDRFSAERLKGVDSTLKIQPAKLEDSAVYLCASSPTSGDSDTQYFGPGTRLTVL.

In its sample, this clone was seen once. CDR3 sequence: CASARQGSSYEQYV. The CDR3 DNA follows: TGTGCCAGCGCTAGACAGGGGAGTTCCTACGAGCAGTACGTC. This chain uses TRBV6-5 with TRBJ2-7, with 8 bases matching TRBD1. With 8 bases clipped from V and 1 base from J, the junction kept 7 bases outside the gene matches. The germline CDR1 and CDR2 sequences are MNHEY and SVGAGI. This CDR3 has 14 residues.

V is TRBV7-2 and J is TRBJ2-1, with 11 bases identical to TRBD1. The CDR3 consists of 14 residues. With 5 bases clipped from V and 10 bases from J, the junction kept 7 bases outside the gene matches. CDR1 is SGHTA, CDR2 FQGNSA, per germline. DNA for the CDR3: TGTGCCAGCAGCCGCGGACAGGGGGCGCCGGAGCAGTTCTTC. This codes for CASSRGQGAPEQFF.

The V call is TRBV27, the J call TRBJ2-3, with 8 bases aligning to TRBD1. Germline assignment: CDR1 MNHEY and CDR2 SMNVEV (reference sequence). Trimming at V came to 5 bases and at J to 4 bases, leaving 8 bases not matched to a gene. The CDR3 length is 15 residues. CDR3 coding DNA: TGTGCCAGCAGTCTCCGGACAGGGAGCGCAGATACGCAGTATTTT. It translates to CASSLRTGSADTQYF.

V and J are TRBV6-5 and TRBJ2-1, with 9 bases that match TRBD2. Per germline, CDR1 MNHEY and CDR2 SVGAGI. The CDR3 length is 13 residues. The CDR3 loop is CVSGGDLYNEQFF. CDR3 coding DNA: TGTGTTAGCGGGGGAGACCTATACAATGAGCAGTTCTTC.

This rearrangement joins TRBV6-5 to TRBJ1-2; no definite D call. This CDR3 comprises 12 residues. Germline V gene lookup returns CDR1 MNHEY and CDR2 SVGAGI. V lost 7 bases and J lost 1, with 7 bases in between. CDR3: CASNSFNYGYTF. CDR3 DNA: TGTGCCAGCAACAGTTTTAACTATGGCTACACCTTC.

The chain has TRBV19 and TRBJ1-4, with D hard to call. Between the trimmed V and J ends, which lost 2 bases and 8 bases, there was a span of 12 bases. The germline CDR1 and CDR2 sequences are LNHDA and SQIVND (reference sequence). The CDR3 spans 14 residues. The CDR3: CASSIQQSSEKLFF. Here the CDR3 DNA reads TGTGCCAGTAGTATACAACAGAGTTCGGAAAAACTGTTTTTT. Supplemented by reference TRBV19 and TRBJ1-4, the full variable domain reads DGGITQSPKYLFRKEGQNVTLSCEQNLNHDAMYWYRQDPGQGLRLIYYSQIVNDFQKGDIAEGYSVSREKKESFPLTVTSAQKNPTAFYLCASSIQQSSEKLFFGSGTQLSVL.

The CDR3 sequence is CASSKLPRTGYGYTF. The CDR3 nucleotides are TGTGCCAGCAGCAAACTACCTCGGACAGGGTATGGCTACACCTTC. The chain couples TRBV6-6 to TRBJ1-2, with 8 bases that match TRBD1. Losses at the gene ends were 6 bases for V and 5 bases for J; bases not matched to a gene: 11. There are 15 residues in the CDR3. The germline gives CDR1 MNHNY, CDR2 SVGAGI (reference sequence).

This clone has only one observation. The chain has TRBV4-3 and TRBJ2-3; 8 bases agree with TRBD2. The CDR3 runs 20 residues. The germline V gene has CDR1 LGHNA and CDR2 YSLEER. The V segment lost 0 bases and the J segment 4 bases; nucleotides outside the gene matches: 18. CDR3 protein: CASSQDDVGRAQMMSDTQYF. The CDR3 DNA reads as TGCGCCAGCAGCCAAGATGACGTCGGGAGGGCCCAGATGATGTCAGATACGCAGTATTTT.

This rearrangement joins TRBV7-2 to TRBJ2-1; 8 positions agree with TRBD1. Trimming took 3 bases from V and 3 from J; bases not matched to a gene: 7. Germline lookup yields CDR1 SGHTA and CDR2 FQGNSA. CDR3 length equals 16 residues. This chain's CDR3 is CASSFLGTGSYNEQFF. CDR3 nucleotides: TGTGCCAGCAGCTTTTTGGGGACAGGAAGCTACAATGAGCAGTTCTTC.

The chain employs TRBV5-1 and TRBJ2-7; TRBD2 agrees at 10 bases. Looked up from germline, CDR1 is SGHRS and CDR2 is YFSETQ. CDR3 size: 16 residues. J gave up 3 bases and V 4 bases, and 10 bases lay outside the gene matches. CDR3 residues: CASSPKGGLAVYEQYF. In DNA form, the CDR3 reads TGCGCCAGCAGCCCGAAGGGAGGACTAGCGGTCTACGAGCAGTACTTC.

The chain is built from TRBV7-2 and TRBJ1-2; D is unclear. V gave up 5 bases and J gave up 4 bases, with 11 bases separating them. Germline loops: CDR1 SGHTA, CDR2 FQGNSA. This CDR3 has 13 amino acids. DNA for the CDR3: TGTGCCAGCAGCCCCCCCACCGGCTATGGCTACACCTTC. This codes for CASSPPTGYGYTF.

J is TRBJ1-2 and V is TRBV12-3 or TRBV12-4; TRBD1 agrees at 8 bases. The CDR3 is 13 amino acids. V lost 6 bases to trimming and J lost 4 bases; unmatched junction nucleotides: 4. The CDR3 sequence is CASSPTGGYGYTF. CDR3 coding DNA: TGTGCCAGCAGCCCTACAGGGGGCTATGGCTACACCTTC.

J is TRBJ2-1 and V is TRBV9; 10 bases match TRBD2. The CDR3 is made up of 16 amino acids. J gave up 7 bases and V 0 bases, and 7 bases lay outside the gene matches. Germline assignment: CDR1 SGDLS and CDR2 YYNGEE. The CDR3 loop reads CASSVALAGAGNEQFF. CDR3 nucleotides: TGTGCCAGCAGCGTAGCTCTAGCGGGGGCCGGGAATGAGCAGTTCTTC.

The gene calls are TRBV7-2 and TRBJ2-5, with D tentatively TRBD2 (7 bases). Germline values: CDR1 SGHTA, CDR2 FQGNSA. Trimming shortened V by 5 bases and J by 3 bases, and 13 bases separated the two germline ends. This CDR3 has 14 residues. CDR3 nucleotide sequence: TGTGCCAGCAGCGCGCGGGGGCTCAAAGAGACCCAGTACTTC. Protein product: CASSARGLKETQYF.

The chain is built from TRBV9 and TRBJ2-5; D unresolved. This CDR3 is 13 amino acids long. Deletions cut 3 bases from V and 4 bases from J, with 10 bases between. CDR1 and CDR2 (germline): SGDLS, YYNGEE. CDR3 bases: TGTGCCAGCAGCGACAACTACGGAGAGACCCAGTACTTC. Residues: CASSDNYGETQYF.

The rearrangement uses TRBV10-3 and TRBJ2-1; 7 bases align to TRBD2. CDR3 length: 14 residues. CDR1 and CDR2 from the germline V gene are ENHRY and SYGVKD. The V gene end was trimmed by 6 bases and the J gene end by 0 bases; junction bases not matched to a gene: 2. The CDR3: CAIRGGSSYNEQFF. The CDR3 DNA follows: TGTGCCATCAGAGGCGGGAGCTCCTACAATGAGCAGTTCTTC.

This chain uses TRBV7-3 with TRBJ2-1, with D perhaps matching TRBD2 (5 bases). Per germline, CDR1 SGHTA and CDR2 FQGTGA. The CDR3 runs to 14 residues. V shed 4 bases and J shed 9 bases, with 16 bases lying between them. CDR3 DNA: TGTGCCAGCAGCTCTCCGGGGTCAGGACCTGAGCAGTTCTTC. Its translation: CASSSPGSGPEQFF.

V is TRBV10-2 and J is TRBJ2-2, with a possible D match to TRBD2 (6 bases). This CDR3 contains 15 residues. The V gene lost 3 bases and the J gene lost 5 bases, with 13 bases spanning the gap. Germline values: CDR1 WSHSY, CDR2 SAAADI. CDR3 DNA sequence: TGCGCCAGCAGTGAATTGGCGGGACGGACCGGGGAGCTGTTTTTT. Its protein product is CASSELAGRTGELFF.

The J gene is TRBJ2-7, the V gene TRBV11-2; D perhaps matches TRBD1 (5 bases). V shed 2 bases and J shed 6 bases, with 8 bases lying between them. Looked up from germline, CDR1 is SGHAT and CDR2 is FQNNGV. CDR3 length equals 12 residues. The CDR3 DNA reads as TGTGCCAGCAGCTTATGGGGCGTCGAGCAGTACGTC. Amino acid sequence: CASSLWGVEQYV.

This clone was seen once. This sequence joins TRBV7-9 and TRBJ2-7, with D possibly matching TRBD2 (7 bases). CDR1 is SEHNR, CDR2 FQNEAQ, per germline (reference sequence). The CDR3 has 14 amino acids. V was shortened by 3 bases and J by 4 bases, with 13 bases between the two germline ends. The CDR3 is CASSFMRGRYEQYF. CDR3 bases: TGTGCCAGCAGCTTTATGCGGGGGCGGTACGAGCAGTACTTC.